The next 30 T cell receptor beta chains were all read from a single sample in a study of CD8+ T cells in alopecia areata (dated by TCRdb to the late 2010s). Library generation was performed with the immunoSEQ multiplex PCR assay. To provide template for TCR sequencing, every sample had RNA extracted and reverse transcribed into cDNA. As stored in TCRdb, this immuneACCESS dataset retains in-frame rearrangements with V and J assigned. A fraction of the clones does not appear; measured against another copy, unresolved V genes explain less than half of the discrepancy, and the remainder lacks a known reason. In this sample the table shows around 60,000 clones, around 40% of which occur a single time. 51% of the sample is held by the ten biggest clonotypes. The sample consisted of NKG2D-low CD8+ T cells sorted from blood. The cell subset or site label of this sample denotes: sorted CD8+ NKG2D-low blood T cells. Receptors were obtained from a human donor with alopecia areata.

The chain links TRBV7-9 to TRBJ2-7, with D possibly being TRBD2 (6 bases). The V gene's germline CDR1 is SEHNR and CDR2 FQNEAQ (reference sequence). CDR3 length equals 14 residues. Trimming took off 5 bases at V and 4 bases at J, with 15 bases between the two ends. The CDR3 nucleotides are TGTGCCAGCAGCGCCCCGGGGGTTACATACGAGCAGTACTTC. Translating it yields CASSAPGVTYEQYF.

This clone was detected a few times. The chain joins TRBV5-6 to TRBJ2-7, with no clear D. Germline-derived CDR1 and CDR2 are SGHDT and YYEEEE. The V end lost 5 bases, the J end lost 2 bases, and 17 bases lay between the germline ends. This CDR3 has 15 amino acids. CDR3 bases: TGTGCCAGCAGTTTGTCCTGGGGTAGGCCCTACGAGCAGTACTTC. This sequence encodes CASSLSWGRPYEQYF.

There are a few counts of this clone. The J gene is TRBJ1-1, the V gene TRBV28; D gene uncertain. CDR3 size: 13 residues. CDR1 is MDHEN and CDR2 is SYDVKM in the germline V gene. Trimming removed 3 bases from V and 6 bases from J, with 11 bases in between. The CDR3 spells CASSLEGISEAFF. Written as DNA, the CDR3 is TGTGCCAGCAGTTTGGAGGGAATCTCTGAAGCTTTCTTT.

This clone was counted a few times. This chain joins TRBV29-1 and TRBJ2-3; 11 nucleotides align to TRBD2. CDR1 and CDR2 from the germline V gene are SQVTM and ANQGSEA. The CDR3 runs to 15 residues. The V segment lost 5 bases and the J segment 2 bases; nucleotides outside the gene matches: 6. The CDR3 bases are TGCAGCGTTAGAGGACTAGCGGGCCACACAGATACGCAGTATTTT. Its translation: CSVRGLAGHTDTQYF.

The gene calls are TRBV7-9 and TRBJ1-6, with D hard to call. With 2 bases removed from V and 10 bases from J, the gap between germline ends came to 6 bases. The CDR3 spans 12 residues. The germline gives CDR1 SEHNR, CDR2 FQNEAQ (reference sequence). The CDR3 loop reads CASSLNQSPLHF. The CDR3 DNA reads as TGTGCCAGCAGCTTAAATCAGTCACCCCTCCACTTT. The variable domain in full, with the rest retrieved from reference TRBV7-9 and TRBJ1-6, is DTGVSQNPRHKITKRGQNVTFRCDPISEHNRLYWYRQTLGQGPEFLTYFQNEAQLEKSRLLSDRFSAERPKGSFSTLEIQRTEQGDSAMYLCASSLNQSPLHFGNGTRLTVT.

This rearrangement joins TRBV2 to TRBJ1-5; no firm D call. V was shortened by 0 bases and J by 3 bases, with 12 bases between the two germline ends. CDR1 and CDR2 (germline): SNHLY, FYNNEI. The CDR3 extends over 16 amino acids. Written as DNA, the CDR3 is TGTGCCAGCAGTGAAGCTGCCGGCGGCTACAATCAGCCCCAGCATTTT. It is translated as CASSEAAGGYNQPQHF.

This clone was observed a few times. V is TRBV7-2 and J is TRBJ2-3; 9 nucleotides align to TRBD2. The trim removed 5 bases at V and 5 bases at J, leaving 5 bases unmatched. Germline V lookup: CDR1 SGHTA, CDR2 FQGNSA. The CDR3 totals 14 residues. CDR3 coding DNA: TGTGCCAGCAGCCCCGCGGGAGGGTTAGATACGCAGTATTTT. Its protein product is CASSPAGGLDTQYF. Combining the CDR3 with reference TRBV7-2 and TRBJ2-3 gives the whole variable domain GAGVSQSPSNKVTEKGKDVELRCDPISGHTALYWYRQSLGQGLEFLIYFQGNSAPDKSGLPSDRFSAERTGGSVSTLTIQRTQQEDSAVYLCASSPAGGLDTQYFGPGTRLTVL.

CDR3 DNA: TGCAGTGTCCCTCAGGGGAACAATGAGCAGTTCTTC. Translating gives CSVPQGNNEQFF. The V gene is TRBV29-1, the J gene TRBJ2-1; D might be TRBD1 (6 bases). CDR3 length: 12 amino acids. Germline V gene data show CDR1 as SQVTM and CDR2 as ANQGSEA.

This sequence joins TRBV7-9 and TRBJ2-7; unclear D gene. Germline V lookup: CDR1 SEHNR, CDR2 FQNEAQ (reference sequence). The CDR3 is made up of 12 amino acids. The V end lost 7 bases, the J end lost 6 bases, and 13 bases lay between the germline ends. CDR3 sequence: CASTPYLGEQYF. The CDR3 DNA sequence: TGTGCCAGCACCCCTTATCTCGGCGAGCAGTACTTC.

The chain combines TRBV20-1 with TRBJ2-1; D gene unclear. Germline V gives CDR1 DFQATT, CDR2 SNEGSKA (reference sequence). The CDR3 length is 11 residues. V lost 2 bases and J lost 13, with 12 bases in between. The CDR3 nucleotides read TGCAGTGCTAGATTCGAACATCTTCAGTTCTTC. Protein: CSARFEHLQFF.

This clone showed up just once. The V and J genes are TRBV27 and TRBJ2-1, with 10 bases matching TRBD2. CDR3 length: 16 amino acids. J gave up 4 bases and V 3 bases, and 6 bases lay outside the gene matches. Germline V gene lookup returns CDR1 MNHEY and CDR2 SMNVEV (reference sequence). The DNA of the CDR3 is TGTGCCAGCAGTTTCGTAGCGGGAGGCCCGTACAATGAGCAGTTCTTC. Residues: CASSFVAGGPYNEQFF.

The rearrangement links TRBV7-9 to TRBJ2-7, with D perhaps matching TRBD2 (5 bases). CDR1 and CDR2 (germline): SEHNR, FQNEAQ (reference sequence). This CDR3 has 15 amino acids. With 5 bases removed from V and 0 bases from J, the gap between germline ends came to 14 bases. CDR3 sequence (DNA): TGTGCCAGCAGCCGCCCGGACTCGCGCTCCTACGAGCAGTACTTC. This gives the protein CASSRPDSRSYEQYF.

V gene TRBV4-3 combines with J gene TRBJ2-7, with a tentative D call TRBD2 (5 bases). Between the trimmed V and J ends, which lost 3 bases and 2 bases, there was a span of 8 bases. The CDR3 contains 13 residues. The germline gives CDR1 LGHNA, CDR2 YSLEER. The CDR3 loop is CASSHGETYEQYF. CDR3 coding DNA: TGCGCCAGCAGCCACGGGGAGACCTACGAGCAGTACTTC.

This clone was observed a few times. V gene TRBV19 combines with J gene TRBJ1-1, with D uncertain. The V end lost 6 bases, the J end lost 10 bases, and 18 bases lay between the germline ends. CDR3 length: 13 amino acids. Germline CDR1 and CDR2: LNHDA and SQIVND (reference sequence). CDR3 in DNA: TGTGCCAGTAGGGGGTTTCAAGGGAAGGCAGCTTTCTTT. Its translation: CASRGFQGKAAFF.

This clone was counted a few times. V is TRBV12-5 and J is TRBJ1-5; possibly TRBD1 for D (6 bases). CDR1 and CDR2 from the germline V gene are LGHNT and FRNRAP. This CDR3 has 14 amino acids. V was shortened by 1 base and J by 2 bases, with 6 bases between the two germline ends. As DNA, the CDR3 is TGTGCTAGTGGTTTGGCAGGGGGCAATCAGCCCCAGCATTTT. Translation gives CASGLAGGNQPQHF.

The chain uses TRBV7-6 and TRBJ2-3, with D unclear. Germline assignment: CDR1 SGHVS and CDR2 FNYEAQ. CDR3 length equals 15 residues. V was pared by 3 bases and J by 0 bases, with 10 bases between. The CDR3 region has the DNA TGTGCCAGCAGCTTCATCGGTGGGAGCACAGATACGCAGTATTTT. This gives the protein CASSFIGGSTDTQYF.

The V and J genes are TRBV10-3 and TRBJ2-1; no firm D call. Germline assignment: CDR1 ENHRY and CDR2 SYGVKD. V was clipped by 3 bases and J by 10 bases, with 13 bases between them. There are 13 residues in the CDR3. The CDR3 nucleotides are TGTGCCATCAGTGACCCTCAGCCCCCCGAGCAGTTCTTC. This encodes CAISDPQPPEQFF.

The chain employs TRBV7-9 and TRBJ1-1; D possibly corresponds to TRBD1 (6 bases). V lost 7 bases and J lost 1, with 13 bases in between. The CDR3 is 14 amino acids. CDR1 SEHNR and CDR2 FQNEAQ come from the germline V gene (reference sequence). The CDR3 is CASTPTGGNTEAFF. The CDR3 region has the DNA TGTGCCAGCACCCCGACAGGCGGGAACACTGAAGCTTTCTTT.

This sequence joins TRBV7-9 and TRBJ1-6, with unresolved D. This CDR3 region has 16 residues. V was shortened by 5 bases and J by 0 bases, with 11 bases between the two germline ends. Looked up from germline, CDR1 is SEHNR and CDR2 is FQNEAQ (reference sequence). The CDR3 protein is CASSPDTSSYNSPLHF. The CDR3 DNA reads TGTGCCAGCAGCCCTGACACGAGCTCCTATAATTCACCCCTCCACTTT.

The V call is TRBV9, the J call TRBJ1-3, with TRBD1 matching 10 bases. V shed 3 bases, J shed 2 bases, and the junction held 8 bases outside the gene matches. Germline V gene lookup returns CDR1 SGDLS and CDR2 YYNGEE. The length of the CDR3 is 17 residues. CDR3 loop: CASSGTPGQGPGNTIYF. The CDR3, as DNA: TGTGCCAGCAGCGGTACTCCGGGACAGGGGCCTGGAAACACCATATATTTT. Supplemented by reference TRBV9 and TRBJ1-3, the full variable domain reads DSGVTQTPKHLITATGQRVTLRCSPRSGDLSVYWYQQSLDQGLQFLIQYYNGEERAKGNILERFSAQQFPDLHSELNLSSLELGDSALYFCASSGTPGQGPGNTIYFGEGSWLTVV.

The chain uses TRBV9 and TRBJ2-2; no clear D gene. The germline gives CDR1 SGDLS, CDR2 YYNGEE. The CDR3 has 13 residues. V lost 6 bases and J 0 bases, leaving 6 bases between the germline ends. DNA for the CDR3: TGTGCCAGCACCGGACCGAACACCGGGGAGCTGTTTTTT. It specifies CASTGPNTGELFF.

The chain uses TRBV10-3 and TRBJ2-7, with 9 bases lining up with TRBD2. In germline, CDR1 is ENHRY, CDR2 SYGVKD. V lost 4 bases and J lost 1; bases outside the gene matches: 5. The CDR3 covers 15 residues. The CDR3 loop is CAISGLAGSSYEQYF. In DNA, the CDR3 is TGTGCCATCAGTGGGCTAGCGGGGTCATCCTACGAGCAGTACTTC.

The CDR3 spells CASSSNNQPQHF. In DNA form, the CDR3 reads TGTGCCAGCAGTTCGAATAATCAGCCCCAGCATTTT. The chain recombines TRBV5-6 with TRBJ1-5, with D unclear. This CDR3 comprises 12 residues. Germline lookup yields CDR1 SGHDT and CDR2 YYEEEE. V gave up 5 bases and J gave up 4 bases, with 7 bases separating them. Using reference TRBV5-6 and TRBJ1-5 for the parts outside the CDR3, the full variable domain is DAGVTQSPTHLIKTRGQQVTLRCSPKSGHDTVSWYQQALGQGPQFIFQYYEEEERQRGNFPDRFSGHQFPNYSSELNVNALLLGDSALYLCASSSNNQPQHFGDGTRLSIL.

This clone appeared a few times. The V call is TRBV4-3, the J call TRBJ2-5; tentatively, D is TRBD1 (5 bases). The J call may not be correct, given that the DNA end is closer to TRBJ2-7. Germline-derived CDR1 and CDR2 are LGHNA and YSLEER. This CDR3 is 15 amino acids long. The CDR3 loop is CASSQDLDTAYEQYF. Here the CDR3 DNA reads TGCGCCAGCAGCCAAGACCTGGACACAGCCTACGAGCAGTACTTC.

The V call is TRBV28, the J call TRBJ2-7; D is perhaps TRBD2 (5 bases). In germline, CDR1 is MDHEN, CDR2 SYDVKM. The CDR3 length is 13 residues. V shed 5 bases and J shed 5 bases, with 13 bases lying between them. The CDR3 DNA is TGTGCCAGCAGTGGAGGTAGGGTCCACGAGCAGTACTTC. This translates into CASSGGRVHEQYF.

The chain has TRBV29-1 and TRBJ2-1; no clear D gene. Trimming cost V 2 bases and J 4 bases, with 9 bases left between them. Per germline, CDR1 SQVTM and CDR2 ANQGSEA. The CDR3 has 13 residues. CDR3 protein: CSVEIQNYNEQFF. In nucleotides, the CDR3 is TGCAGCGTTGAAATCCAAAATTACAATGAGCAGTTCTTC.

The V gene is TRBV9, the J gene TRBJ2-1; D is unclear. Trimming cost V 3 bases and J 8 bases, with 15 bases left between them. Germline lookup yields CDR1 SGDLS and CDR2 YYNGEE. The CDR3 runs 14 residues. DNA of the CDR3: TGTGCCAGCAGCGCCAGTGGCTTGCGAGATGAGCAGTTCTTC. Translated: CASSASGLRDEQFF.

The sample holds one count of this clone. The V gene is TRBV2, the J gene TRBJ1-2; 8 bases line up with TRBD1. V was pared by 2 bases and J by 5 bases, with 7 bases of the junction left unmatched. Germline V gene lookup returns CDR1 SNHLY and CDR2 FYNNEI. This CDR3 spans 15 amino acids. Here the CDR3 reads CASSESKDREYGYTF. The DNA of the CDR3 is TGTGCCAGCAGTGAAAGCAAGGACAGGGAATATGGCTACACCTTC.

This sequence joins TRBV6-5 and TRBJ2-1; 9 bases map to TRBD1. CDR1 is MNHEY and CDR2 is SVGAGI in the germline V gene. The CDR3 has 13 amino acids. V gave up 5 bases and J gave up 7 bases; unmatched junction bases: 3. The CDR3 DNA reads as TGTGCCAGCAGTGGGACAGGGCAGAATGAGCAGTTCTTC. This codes for CASSGTGQNEQFF.

This clone was recorded a few times. The genes are TRBV2 and TRBJ2-3, with no clear D. V was clipped by 1 base and J by 12 bases, with 11 bases between them. This CDR3 is built from 12 residues. Germline assignment: CDR1 SNHLY and CDR2 FYNNEI. The CDR3 loop is CASSEEARKQYF. The CDR3 DNA follows: TGTGCCAGCAGTGAAGAGGCCCGGAAACAGTATTTT.